Below, 20 T cell receptor beta chains from the same sample are listed, as sequenced in a study of T-cell reconstitution after alpha-beta-depleted transplantation in children. The authors prepared the TCRbeta library with unique molecular identifiers. TCRdb reprocessed the PCR reads via MiXCR and lists one record per CDR3 protein. Of around 240,000 distinct CDR3 sequences in the sample, around 8% were seen once. This specimen was PBMCs, mostly from graft donor cells, taken 180 days after TCRalphabeta/CD19-depleted stem cell transplant. The source is a male patient aged 5 to 17 who had a stem cell transplant for acute lymphoblastic leukemia, so the T cells may come from the graft donor.

This clonotype was observed at least ten times. This chain links TRBV10-3 with TRBJ1-2; TRBD1 agrees at 9 bases. Germline V gives CDR1 ENHRY, CDR2 SYGVKD. This CDR3 spans 13 amino acids. The V gene end was trimmed by 6 bases and the J gene end by 8 bases; junction bases not matched to a gene: 7. The CDR3 nucleotides read TGTGCCATCAGCTCCGGGACAGGGAACGGCTACACCTTC. It codes for CAISSGTGNGYTF.

This clonotype was counted many times. V and J are TRBV11-3 and TRBJ2-7; TRBD2 is a possible D gene (5 bases). Germline-derived CDR1 and CDR2 are SGHNT and YENEEA. The CDR3 length is 13 residues. Trimming stripped 4 bases from V and 8 bases from J, with 15 bases between. The CDR3 loop reads CASSSRGSDQQYF. DNA for the CDR3: TGTGCCAGCAGCTCCCGCGGGTCGGACCAGCAGTACTTC. Full variable domain (outside the CDR3, taken from reference TRBV11-3 and TRBJ2-7): EAGVVQSPRYKIIEKKQPVAFWCNPISGHNTLYWYLQNLGQGPELLIRYENEEAVDDSQLPKDRFSAERLKGVDSTLKIQPAELGDSAVYLCASSSRGSDQQYFGPGTRLTVT.

Remarks on this clonotype: This could be a read error, since a much larger clone is one nucleotide away. Without the conserved terminal phenylalanine or tryptophan, this CDR3 likely stems from a read error. The chain combines TRBV28 with TRBJ1-2, with D possibly matching TRBD1 (6 bases). The germline V and J ends were trimmed by 4 bases and 5 bases, with 20 bases remaining between them. The CDR3 is 16 residues long. From germline, CDR1 is MDHEN and CDR2 SYDVKM. Here the CDR3 DNA reads TGTGCCAGCAGTTCACCGTGGGGGCGATACTGGTATGGCTACACCCTC. Protein sequence: CASSSPWGRYWYGYTL.

Ten or more counts support this clonotype. V gene TRBV20-1 combines with J gene TRBJ1-4, with 7 bases aligning to TRBD1. The CDR3 length is 14 residues. The V gene end was trimmed by 8 bases and the J gene end by 2 bases; junction bases not matched to a gene: 8. The germline V gene encodes CDR1 DFQATT and CDR2 SNEGSKA (reference sequence). The CDR3 reads CSIGRGVTNEKLFF. For the CDR3, the DNA is TGCAGTATCGGCAGGGGGGTCACTAATGAAAAACTGTTTTTT.

This clonotype was seen many times. This chain uses TRBV20-1 with TRBJ2-4; D perhaps matches TRBD2 (6 bases). The CDR3 covers 16 residues. V gave up 0 bases and J gave up 0 bases, with 12 bases separating them. The germline V gene encodes CDR1 DFQATT and CDR2 SNEGSKA (reference sequence). The CDR3 DNA reads as TGCAGTGCTAGAGATCTGAAGGGACTAGCCAAAAACATTCAGTACTTC. This gives the protein CSARDLKGLAKNIQYF.

This clonotype was seen at least ten times. V usage is TRBV5-4 and J usage is TRBJ2-1; D is possibly TRBD1 or TRBD2 (5 bases each). Trimming removed 0 bases from V and 0 bases from J, with 13 bases in between. Germline V gene data show CDR1 as SGHNT and CDR2 as YYREEE (reference sequence). The CDR3 is 17 amino acids. The CDR3 DNA sequence: TGTGCCAGCAGCTTGGGGGGACGGTTGAGCTCCTACAATGAGCAGTTCTTC. It specifies CASSLGGRLSSYNEQFF.

This clonotype was seen at least ten times. The chain has TRBV10-1 and TRBJ2-5; a possible D gene is TRBD2 (5 bases). The CDR3 is 14 amino acids. CDR1 and CDR2 from the germline V gene are WNHNN and SYGVQD (reference sequence). The V end lost 2 bases, the J end lost 3 bases, and 10 bases lay between the germline ends. CDR3 loop: CASSEGFGKETQYF. The CDR3 DNA sequence: TGCGCCAGCAGTGAGGGGTTCGGGAAAGAGACCCAGTACTTC.

By share, this clonotype ranks as medium-sized (0.01 to 0.1%). This chain links TRBV10-3 with TRBJ2-1, with 8 positions matching TRBD1. Trimming cost V 6 bases and J 8 bases; bases outside gene matches: 12. The CDR3 covers 15 residues. Germline loops: CDR1 ENHRY, CDR2 SYGVKD. CDR3: CAIRAQGRGHDEQFF. CDR3 bases: TGTGCCATCAGGGCTCAGGGCAGGGGGCATGATGAGCAGTTCTTC.

This clonotype was seen at least ten times. CDR3 coding DNA: TGCAGTGCTAGTTCCCCGGGCAGGGAAGGTCAGCCCCAGCATTTT. Its protein is CSASSPGREGQPQHF. This chain links TRBV20-1 with TRBJ1-5, with D possibly being TRBD1 (5 bases). Germline V gene data show CDR1 as DFQATT and CDR2 as SNEGSKA (reference sequence). The CDR3 has 15 residues. V lost 3 bases to trimming and J lost 6 bases, with 18 bases between them.

This clonotype has a count of ten or more. The chain uses TRBV5-4 and TRBJ2-3, with 9 bases that match TRBD1. The CDR3 contains 16 residues. CDR1 is SGHNT, CDR2 YYREEE, per germline (reference sequence). Trimming removed 0 bases from V and 4 bases from J; junction bases left unmatched: 6. CDR3: CASSLAGDRAPDTQYF. The CDR3 DNA reads TGTGCCAGCAGCTTGGCCGGGGACAGGGCCCCAGATACGCAGTATTTT.

This clonotype was counted many times. This chain links TRBV6-1 with TRBJ2-7; 7 bases fit TRBD2. The CDR3 has 15 residues. V lost 4 bases, J lost 5 bases, and 11 bases stayed unmatched. Germline CDR1 MNHNS, CDR2 SASEGT. The CDR3 sequence: CASSALGGKGNEQYF. CDR3 DNA sequence: TGTGCCAGCAGTGCCTTGGGGGGGAAGGGAAACGAGCAGTACTTC.

This clonotype came up a few times. The chain carries TRBV10-3 and TRBJ2-2; D is unresolved. The CDR3 is 13 residues long. CDR1 is ENHRY, CDR2 SYGVKD, per germline. The germline V and J ends were trimmed by 2 bases and 6 bases, with 7 bases remaining between them. The CDR3 reads CAISELRPGELFF. The CDR3 DNA sequence: TGTGCCATCAGTGAGCTGCGTCCCGGGGAGCTGTTTTTT.

This clonotype was recorded at least ten times. The chain carries TRBV29-1 and TRBJ2-7; 7 bases align to TRBD2. Germline V gene sequence: CDR1 SQVTM, CDR2 ANQGSEA. Trimming removed 4 bases from V and 7 bases from J; junction bases left unmatched: 7. The CDR3 runs 12 residues. The CDR3 coding sequence is TGCAGCGTTGGGGGGGGACTAATGGAGCAGTACTTC. This codes for CSVGGGLMEQYF.

This clonotype was detected ten times or more. The V call is TRBV28, the J call TRBJ2-1, with D tentatively TRBD2 (6 bases). Germline V CDR1 and CDR2: MDHEN, SYDVKM. V was cut by 1 base and J by 9 bases, with 37 bases left in between. The CDR3 is 22 amino acids. DNA of the CDR3: TGTGCCAGCAGTTTATTGGGCCCGGGACCGATGATCGGTGGGAGGATTGGCGGTGAGCAGTTCTTC. It is translated as CASSLLGPGPMIGGRIGGEQFF.

The table lists this clonotype with a few counts. This chain joins TRBV7-6 and TRBJ2-1; D may match TRBD1 or TRBD2 (5 bases each). Germline loops: CDR1 SGHVS, CDR2 FNYEAQ. The CDR3 covers 15 residues. The germline V and J ends were trimmed by 8 bases and 6 bases, with 20 bases remaining between them. The CDR3 reads CASGAFRDGPNEQFF. CDR3 DNA sequence: TGTGCCAGCGGGGCGTTCCGGGACGGACCCAATGAGCAGTTCTTC.

Worth noting for this clonotype: This could be a read error, since a much larger clone is one nucleotide away. This sequence joins TRBV20-1 and TRBJ2-7; D is undetermined. Germline V gene sequence: CDR1 DFQATT, CDR2 SNEGSKA (reference sequence). CDR3 length equals 13 residues. The ends were cut back, 6 bases at V and 0 bases at J, with 12 bases in the middle. Written as DNA, the CDR3 is TGCAGTGCCGCTGACATGAGCTCCTACGAGCAGTACTTC. It translates to CSAADMSSYEQYF.

This clonotype has ten or more counts. The chain combines TRBV14 with TRBJ2-1; D not resolved. V lost 0 bases, J lost 4 bases, and 7 bases lay in between. This CDR3 has 14 residues. Germline values: CDR1 SGHDN, CDR2 FVKESK. In nucleotides, the CDR3 is TGTGCCAGCAGCCAAGAGTACGGATACAATGAGCAGTTCTTC. It yields the protein CASSQEYGYNEQFF.

This clonotype was seen many times. The chain has TRBV28 and TRBJ1-5; TRBD1 is a possible D gene (5 bases). This CDR3 comprises 17 residues. Germline values: CDR1 MDHEN, CDR2 SYDVKM. V was pared by 3 bases and J by 0 bases, with 15 bases between. CDR3 nucleotides: TGTGCCAGCAGTTTGGAGTGGCAGACAGATAGCAATCAGCCCCAGCATTTT. This sequence encodes CASSLEWQTDSNQPQHF.

This clonotype has a handful of counts. The chain combines TRBV9 with TRBJ2-3; 10 positions match TRBD2. V shed 0 bases and J 5 bases; nucleotides not matched to a gene: 9. The CDR3 sequence is 17 residues long. From germline, CDR1 is SGDLS and CDR2 YYNGEE. CDR3 DNA sequence: TGTGCCAGCAGCGTAGATCCAGCGGGAGGGCCGCTAGATACGCAGTATTTT. This codes for CASSVDPAGGPLDTQYF.

This clonotype was detected ten times or more. The chain links TRBV28 to TRBJ2-3; 9 nucleotides match TRBD1. The J segment lost 3 bases and the V segment lost 5 bases, leaving 3 bases of the junction unmatched. Germline V gene lookup returns CDR1 MDHEN and CDR2 SYDVKM. The CDR3 has 14 residues. The CDR3 DNA reads as TGTGCCAGCAGTACAGGACAGGGGACAGATACGCAGTATTTT. Translation: CASSTGQGTDTQYF.